The rows below give T cell receptor beta chains drawn from one sample of a study of blood T cell repertoires in COVID-19. Libraries were prepared by immunoSEQ multiplex PCR; TCRdb keeps only in-frame clonotypes and omits some of them. The data contain over 250,000 clones, around 85% of them singletons. Sequencing used peripheral blood. These receptors were collected from a human donor with COVID-19, enrolled during active disease. The donor label of this sample is uncertain. CDR3s include the opening cysteine and the closing phenylalanine or tryptophan. The order of the fields is V gene, D gene, clone size, J gene, CDR3 protein, CDR3 DNA. D genes are given only for firm matches. For some rows the clone size is stated as once, few or many, or as a class when expanded; others skip it.

v_gene: TRBV19
d_gene: TRBD1
abundance: once
j_gene: TRBJ2-3
CDR3aa: CASSPRTGSTDTQYF
CDR3nt: TGTGCCAGTAGCCCTAGGACAGGGAGCACAGATACGCAGTATTTT

v_gene: TRBV20-1
d_gene: NA
abundance: few
j_gene: TRBJ2-1
CDR3aa: CSASVGRNNEQFF
CDR3nt: TGCAGTGCTAGTGTGGGCCGCAACAATGAGCAGTTCTTC

v_gene: TRBV15
d_gene: NA
abundance: once
j_gene: TRBJ2-5
CDR3aa: CATSRDRGVETQYF
CDR3nt: TGTGCCACCAGCAGAGACAGGGGGGTTGAGACCCAGTACTTC

v_gene: TRBV28
d_gene: TRBD2
abundance: few
j_gene: TRBJ2-7
CDR3aa: CASSLSSRGGKQYF
CDR3nt: TGTGCCAGCAGTTTATCCAGCCGGGGGGGGAAGCAGTACTTC

v_gene: TRBV12-3/TRBV12-4
d_gene: NA
abundance: NA
j_gene: TRBJ2-5
CDR3aa: CASSPGPGETQYF
CDR3nt: TGTGCCAGCAGTCCAGGCCCTGGGGAGACCCAGTACTTC

v_gene: TRBV5-6
d_gene: NA
abundance: NA
j_gene: TRBJ2-4
CDR3aa: CASSFQGRLAKNIQYF
CDR3nt: TGTGCCAGCAGCTTCCAGGGCCGTCTAGCCAAAAACATTCAGTACTTC

v_gene: TRBV28
d_gene: TRBD1
abundance: NA
j_gene: TRBJ2-6
CDR3aa: CASSSGTGVGGANVLTF
CDR3nt: TGTGCCAGCAGTTCCGGGACAGGGGTTGGTGGGGCCAACGTCCTGACTTTC

v_gene: TRBV9
d_gene: TRBD2
abundance: NA
j_gene: TRBJ2-7
CDR3aa: CASSETQYSGSGHEQYF
CDR3nt: TGTGCCAGCAGCGAGACCCAGTACAGCGGGAGTGGACACGAGCAGTACTTC

v_gene: TRBV6-1
d_gene: NA
abundance: once
j_gene: TRBJ1-2
CDR3aa: CASSEAKAVYGYTF
CDR3nt: TGTGCCAGCAGTGAAGCGAAAGCCGTTTATGGCTACACCTTC

v_gene: TRBV9
d_gene: TRBD2
abundance: NA
j_gene: TRBJ2-7
CDR3aa: CASSPGTSGRGEQYF
CDR3nt: TGTGCCAGCAGCCCCGGGACTAGCGGGAGAGGGGAGCAGTACTTC

v_gene: TRBV9
d_gene: NA
abundance: NA
j_gene: TRBJ1-2
CDR3aa: CASSVDVGAGYTF
CDR3nt: TGTGCCAGCAGCGTAGATGTAGGGGCGGGCTACACCTTC

v_gene: TRBV3-1/TRBV3-2
d_gene: NA
abundance: NA
j_gene: TRBJ1-2
CDR3aa: CASSQGTPNYGYTF
CDR3nt: TGTGCCAGCAGCCAAGGGACACCGAACTATGGCTACACCTTC

v_gene: TRBV10-3
d_gene: NA
abundance: NA
j_gene: TRBJ2-7
CDR3aa: CAISMTGGYEQYF
CDR3nt: TGTGCCATCAGTATGACAGGTGGCTACGAGCAGTACTTC

v_gene: TRBV30
d_gene: NA
abundance: NA
j_gene: TRBJ2-7
CDR3aa: CAWSRTGYEQYF
CDR3nt: TGTGCCTGGAGCCGTACAGGGTACGAGCAGTACTTC

v_gene: TRBV10-3
d_gene: TRBD2
abundance: NA
j_gene: TRBJ2-1
CDR3aa: CAISEPGGREQFF
CDR3nt: TGTGCCATCAGTGAGCCGGGAGGGAGGGAGCAGTTCTTC

v_gene: TRBV5-6
d_gene: TRBD2
abundance: NA
j_gene: TRBJ2-5
CDR3aa: CASSWTSGRGETQYF
CDR3nt: TGTGCCAGCAGCTGGACTAGCGGGAGAGGAGAGACCCAGTACTTC

v_gene: TRBV29-1
d_gene: TRBD1
abundance: NA
j_gene: TRBJ2-2
CDR3aa: CSVVGEGAVTGELFF
CDR3nt: TGCAGCGTTGTCGGAGAGGGGGCGGTCACCGGGGAGCTGTTTTTT

v_gene: TRBV6-5
d_gene: NA
abundance: NA
j_gene: TRBJ2-7
CDR3aa: CASRRNRDSSYEQYF
CDR3nt: TGTGCCAGCAGGAGAAACAGGGATAGCTCCTACGAGCAGTACTTC

v_gene: TRBV18
d_gene: NA
abundance: NA
j_gene: TRBJ1-1
CDR3aa: CASPPSRDTNTEAFF
CDR3nt: TGTGCCAGCCCTCCTTCCCGGGACACAAACACTGAAGCTTTCTTT

v_gene: TRBV28
d_gene: NA
abundance: once
j_gene: TRBJ1-2
CDR3aa: CASSQGGPSNYGYTF
CDR3nt: TGTGCCAGCAGCCAGGGTGGTCCCTCTAACTATGGCTACACCTTC

v_gene: TRBV5-8
d_gene: NA
abundance: NA
j_gene: TRBJ1-5
CDR3aa: CASSFINQPQHF
CDR3nt: TGTGCCAGCAGCTTCATCAATCAGCCCCAGCATTTT

v_gene: TRBV19
d_gene: NA
abundance: NA
j_gene: TRBJ1-1
CDR3aa: CASSARGEAFF
CDR3nt: TGTGCCAGTAGTGCTCGCGGTGAAGCTTTCTTT

v_gene: TRBV4-1
d_gene: TRBD1
abundance: few
j_gene: TRBJ1-5
CDR3aa: CASSQESQTGIKPQHF
CDR3nt: TGCGCCAGCAGCCAAGAGTCTCAGACAGGGATAAAGCCCCAGCATTTT

v_gene: TRBV7-9
d_gene: TRBD2
abundance: once
j_gene: TRBJ2-7
CDR3aa: CASSSGLARDEQYF
CDR3nt: TGTGCCAGCAGCTCGGGACTAGCACGCGACGAGCAGTACTTC

v_gene: TRBV7-9
d_gene: TRBD1
abundance: NA
j_gene: TRBJ1-3
CDR3aa: CASSLVSGGAGNTIYF
CDR3nt: TGTGCCAGCAGCTTAGTCTCAGGGGGTGCTGGAAACACCATATATTTT

v_gene: TRBV5-4
d_gene: NA
abundance: NA
j_gene: TRBJ2-7
CDR3aa: CASSPRGGSDPSYEQYF
CDR3nt: TGTGCCAGCAGCCCCCGGGGTGGTAGCGACCCCTCCTACGAGCAGTACTTC

v_gene: TRBV18
d_gene: NA
abundance: NA
j_gene: TRBJ2-1
CDR3aa: CASSPSSHEQFF
CDR3nt: TGTGCCAGCTCACCATCAAGCCATGAGCAGTTCTTC

v_gene: TRBV15
d_gene: NA
abundance: NA
j_gene: TRBJ2-3
CDR3aa: CATSLPRRSRTDTQYF
CDR3nt: TGTGCCACCAGCCTTCCTCGGCGGTCCCGCACAGATACGCAGTATTTT

v_gene: TRBV30
d_gene: NA
abundance: NA
j_gene: TRBJ1-2
CDR3aa: CAWNPGRYGYTF
CDR3nt: TGTGCCTGGAATCCAGGGCGCTATGGCTACACCTTC

v_gene: TRBV4-2
d_gene: NA
abundance: once
j_gene: TRBJ1-3
CDR3aa: CASSQYDSNSGNTIYF
CDR3nt: TGTGCCAGCAGCCAATACGACAGCAACTCTGGAAACACCATATATTTT

v_gene: TRBV6-2/TRBV6-3
d_gene: NA
abundance: NA
j_gene: TRBJ1-4
CDR3aa: CASSSLAEKLFF
CDR3nt: TGTGCCAGCAGTTCATTGGCTGAAAAACTGTTTTTT

v_gene: TRBV27
d_gene: TRBD2
abundance: NA
j_gene: TRBJ2-7
CDR3aa: CASSNSGRYEQYF
CDR3nt: TGTGCCAGCAGCAATAGCGGGAGGTACGAGCAGTACTTC

v_gene: TRBV28
d_gene: TRBD2
abundance: NA
j_gene: TRBJ2-2
CDR3aa: CASRSTAGLAGVSGELFF
CDR3nt: TGTGCCAGCAGGTCGACTGCGGGACTAGCGGGAGTCTCCGGGGAGCTGTTTTTT

v_gene: TRBV9
d_gene: NA
abundance: NA
j_gene: TRBJ2-2
CDR3aa: CASSVPSGTGELFF
CDR3nt: TGTGCCAGCAGCGTACCCTCAGGCACCGGGGAGCTGTTTTTT

v_gene: TRBV27
d_gene: TRBD2
abundance: once
j_gene: TRBJ2-3
CDR3aa: CASRLAGGTTDTQYF
CDR3nt: TGTGCCAGCAGGCTAGCGGGAGGCACTACAGATACGCAGTATTTT

v_gene: TRBV3-1/TRBV3-2
d_gene: TRBD2
abundance: NA
j_gene: TRBJ2-5
CDR3aa: CASSYRAGGETQYF
CDR3nt: TGTGCCAGCAGCTATCGAGCGGGAGGGGAGACCCAGTACTTC

v_gene: TRBV19
d_gene: NA
abundance: NA
j_gene: TRBJ2-7
CDR3aa: CASSIDPRGGSEQYF
CDR3nt: TGTGCCAGTAGTATAGATCCCAGGGGAGGGAGCGAGCAGTACTTC

v_gene: TRBV5-1
d_gene: NA
abundance: NA
j_gene: TRBJ2-1
CDR3aa: CASSPGEDIYNEQFF
CDR3nt: TGCGCCAGCAGCCCGGGAGAGGATATCTACAATGAGCAGTTCTTC

v_gene: TRBV5-1
d_gene: TRBD1
abundance: NA
j_gene: TRBJ1-1
CDR3aa: CASSQGGQINTEAFF
CDR3nt: TGCGCCAGCAGCCAAGGGGGACAGATCAACACTGAAGCTTTCTTT

v_gene: TRBV15
d_gene: NA
abundance: NA
j_gene: TRBJ1-1
CDR3aa: CATRETGPGFDAFF
CDR3nt: TGTGCCACCAGGGAGACAGGACCGGGGTTCGACGCTTTCTTT

v_gene: TRBV28
d_gene: TRBD2
abundance: NA
j_gene: TRBJ2-7
CDR3aa: CASRIAGTDYEQYF
CDR3nt: TGTGCCAGCAGGATAGCGGGGACCGATTACGAGCAGTACTTC

v_gene: TRBV28
d_gene: TRBD1
abundance: NA
j_gene: TRBJ1-5
CDR3aa: CASRMTGEAQPQHF
CDR3nt: TGTGCCAGCAGGATGACAGGGGAGGCTCAGCCCCAGCATTTT

v_gene: TRBV4-1
d_gene: NA
abundance: once
j_gene: TRBJ2-6
CDR3aa: CASSQGGSVSGANVLTF
CDR3nt: TGCGCCAGCAGCCAAGGGGGCAGCGTCTCTGGGGCCAACGTCCTGACTTTC

v_gene: TRBV7-3
d_gene: TRBD1
abundance: NA
j_gene: TRBJ1-1
CDR3aa: CATLLGQTRAAFF
CDR3nt: TGTGCCACTTTACTGGGACAGACCAGGGCAGCTTTCTTT

v_gene: TRBV28
d_gene: NA
abundance: once
j_gene: TRBJ1-5
CDR3aa: CASNEAIARQPQHF
CDR3nt: TGTGCCAGCAATGAGGCCATCGCCCGACAGCCCCAGCATTTT

v_gene: TRBV7-8
d_gene: TRBD1
abundance: NA
j_gene: TRBJ1-1
CDR3aa: CASSGQGRAEAFF
CDR3nt: TGTGCCAGCAGTGGACAGGGCCGGGCTGAAGCTTTCTTT

v_gene: TRBV2
d_gene: NA
abundance: NA
j_gene: TRBJ1-2
CDR3aa: CASSGAGPYGYTF
CDR3nt: TGTGCCAGCAGTGGGGCAGGGCCTTATGGCTACACCTTC

v_gene: TRBV6-5
d_gene: NA
abundance: NA
j_gene: TRBJ2-1
CDR3aa: CASQGGPLYNEQFF
CDR3nt: TGTGCCTCCCAGGGAGGCCCCCTTTACAATGAGCAGTTCTTC

v_gene: TRBV7-9
d_gene: NA
abundance: few
j_gene: TRBJ2-4
CDR3aa: CASSPPLRSMGQNIQYF
CDR3nt: TGTGCCAGCAGCCCCCCTTTGAGGAGCATGGGGCAAAACATTCAGTACTTC

v_gene: TRBV6-5
d_gene: NA
abundance: NA
j_gene: TRBJ1-3
CDR3aa: CASSKQMSSGNTIYF
CDR3nt: TGTGCCAGCAGTAAACAGATGAGCTCTGGAAACACCATATATTTT

v_gene: TRBV30
d_gene: TRBD2
abundance: NA
j_gene: TRBJ2-7
CDR3aa: CAWSEQRENEQYF
CDR3nt: TGTGCCTGGAGTGAGCAGCGGGAGAACGAGCAGTACTTC

v_gene: TRBV2
d_gene: NA
abundance: NA
j_gene: TRBJ1-1
CDR3aa: CASSGTGPYTEAFF
CDR3nt: TGTGCCAGCAGTGGTACAGGGCCGTACACTGAAGCTTTCTTT

v_gene: TRBV28
d_gene: NA
abundance: NA
j_gene: TRBJ2-1
CDR3aa: CASSLFSAERSYNEQFF
CDR3nt: TGTGCCAGCAGTTTATTTAGCGCCGAAAGGTCCTACAATGAGCAGTTCTTC

v_gene: TRBV5-1
d_gene: TRBD2
abundance: NA
j_gene: TRBJ2-7
CDR3aa: CASSLGGEGVEQYF
CDR3nt: TGCGCCAGCAGCTTAGGAGGGGAGGGAGTCGAGCAGTACTTC